The rows below give T cell receptor beta chains drawn from one sample of a study of Ad26.COV2.S vaccination and SARS-CoV-2 variants. Produced via immunoSEQ multiplex PCR; TCRdb's table is partial and in-frame only. The repertoire holds 510,000 or so clones, with around nine tenths as singletons. Sequences were derived from peripheral blood, sampled in a trial of Ad26.COV2.S vaccine versus placebo. The receptors originated from a person between 18 and 59 years old who received the Ad26.COV2.S COVID-19 vaccine or a placebo. Both conserved end residues are part of each CDR3. D genes are given only for firm matches. Part of the rows lack a size; the others show once, few, many or a class for expanded clones.

V	J	size	D	CDR3	DNA
TRBV28	TRBJ1-5	-	TRBD1	CASTGTGGFLSNQPQHF	TGTGCCAGCACAGGGACAGGGGGCTTTCTGAGCAATCAGCCCCAGCATTTT
TRBV5-1	TRBJ2-1	-	-	CASSLVTGNEQFF	TGCGCCAGCAGCTTGGTTACGGGCAATGAGCAGTTCTTC
TRBV20-1	TRBJ2-7	-	TRBD2	CSASGAGVYYEQYF	TGCAGTGCTAGTGGGGCGGGAGTCTACTACGAGCAGTACTTC
TRBV25-1	TRBJ1-2	-	-	CASSETRGWNYGYTF	TGTGCCAGCAGTGAGACCAGGGGTTGGAACTATGGCTACACCTTC
TRBV6-1	TRBJ2-5	-	TRBD1	CASSPQGARGETQYF	TGTGCCAGCAGTCCTCAGGGGGCTCGGGGAGAGACCCAGTACTTC
TRBV6-5	TRBJ2-7	-	-	CASSYSRPGPNEQYF	TGTGCCAGCAGTTACTCCCGTCCAGGGCCCAACGAGCAGTACTTC
TRBV14	TRBJ2-2	-	-	CASSQDQRIGELFF	TGTGCCAGCAGCCAAGATCAGAGAATCGGGGAGCTGTTTTTT
TRBV7-2	TRBJ1-1	-	-	CASSLRGSSINTEAFF	TGTGCCAGCAGCTTAAGGGGCAGTTCGATCAACACTGAAGCTTTCTTT
TRBV5-8	TRBJ2-5	once	TRBD1	CASSSGDRGRRETQYF	TGTGCCAGCAGCTCGGGGGACAGGGGGCGAAGGGAGACCCAGTACTTC
TRBV30	TRBJ2-3	few	-	CAWSYRRFADTQYF	TGTGCCTGGAGTTACAGGCGTTTTGCAGATACGCAGTATTTT
TRBV5-1	TRBJ2-7	-	TRBD1	CASSLGTGYEQYF	TGCGCCAGCAGCTTGGGGACAGGGTACGAGCAGTACTTC
TRBV6-4	TRBJ2-3	few	-	CASSEGAADTQYF	TGTGCCAGCAGTGAGGGGGCGGCCGATACGCAGTATTTT
TRBV19	TRBJ2-1	-	TRBD2	CASGRLAGGTTYNEQFF	TGTGCCAGTGGTCGACTAGCGGGAGGGACTACCTACAATGAGCAGTTCTTC
TRBV29-1	TRBJ1-1	-	TRBD1	CSVGDRVNWGTEAFF	TGCAGCGTTGGGGACAGGGTGAATTGGGGAACTGAAGCTTTCTTT
TRBV5-1	TRBJ2-1	-	TRBD2	CASSWAGGNNEQFF	TGCGCCAGCAGTTGGGCGGGAGGGAACAATGAGCAGTTCTTC
TRBV2	TRBJ1-2	-	TRBD1	CASSELAGGYGYTF	TGTGCCAGCAGTGAATTGGCAGGGGGCTATGGCTACACCTTC
TRBV28	TRBJ2-7	-	-	CASRYIDSHEQYF	TGTGCCAGCAGATACATTGACAGCCACGAGCAGTACTTC
TRBV19	TRBJ1-2	-	TRBD1	CASSNRQGRYGYTF	TGTGCCAGTAGTAATCGACAGGGTCGGTATGGCTACACCTTC
TRBV6-2/TRBV6-3	TRBJ2-7	-	-	CASSYSGSSYEQYF	TGTGCCAGCAGTTACAGTGGAAGCTCCTACGAGCAGTACTTC
TRBV7-9	TRBJ1-2	-	TRBD1	CASSLSDRGTNYGYTF	TGTGCCAGCAGCTTATCGGACAGGGGTACTAACTATGGCTACACCTTC
TRBV10-3	TRBJ2-1	-	-	CAISEPGAGGNEQFF	TGTGCCATCAGCGAACCAGGCGCCGGGGGCAATGAGCAGTTCTTC
TRBV28	TRBJ2-1	-	TRBD1	CATRRDRAYNEQFF	TGTGCCACCAGAAGAGACAGGGCTTACAATGAGCAGTTCTTC
TRBV18	TRBJ2-3	-	TRBD2	CASTSGTSGTDTQYF	TGTGCCAGCACTTCCGGGACTAGCGGAACAGATACGCAGTATTTT